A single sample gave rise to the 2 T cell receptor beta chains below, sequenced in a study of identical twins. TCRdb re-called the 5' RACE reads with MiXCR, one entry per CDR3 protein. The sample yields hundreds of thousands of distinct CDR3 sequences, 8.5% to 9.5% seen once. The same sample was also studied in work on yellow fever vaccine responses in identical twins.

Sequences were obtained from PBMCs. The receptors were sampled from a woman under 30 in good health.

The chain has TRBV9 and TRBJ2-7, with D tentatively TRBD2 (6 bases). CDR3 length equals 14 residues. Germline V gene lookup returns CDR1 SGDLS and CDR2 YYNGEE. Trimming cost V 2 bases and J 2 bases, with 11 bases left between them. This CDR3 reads CASSVGGLPYEQYF. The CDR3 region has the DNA TGTGCCAGCAGCGTCGGGGGACTCCCCTACGAGCAGTACTTC.

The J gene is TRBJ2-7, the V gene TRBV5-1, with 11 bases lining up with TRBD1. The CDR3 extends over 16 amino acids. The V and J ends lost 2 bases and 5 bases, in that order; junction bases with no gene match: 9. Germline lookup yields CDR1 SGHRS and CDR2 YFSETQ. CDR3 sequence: CASSLTGTGGINEQYF. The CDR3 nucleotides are TGCGCCAGCAGCTTAACCGGGACAGGGGGTATCAACGAGCAGTACTTC.